This record looks at one TCR beta chain sequence and its context. CDR3 size: 17 residues. CDR1 is SGHDT and CDR2 is YYEEEE in the germline V gene. With V trimmed by 2 bases and J by 0 bases, 7 bases remained unmatched. Method: immunoSEQ multiplex PCR; TCRdb's copy keeps in-frame clones and lacks some. This sample has over 100,000 clones, with approximately 90% found just once. The data belong to a study of T cell responses to AZD1222 COVID-19 vaccine. About the study: Second-dose recipients at about 4 or about 12 weeks were treated as one pooled group.

The chain carries TRBV5-6 and TRBJ2-1, with 8 bases fitting TRBD2. This receptor was taken from an adult in good health. The specimen comprised peripheral blood, sampled on day 0 of AZD1222 vaccination. The CDR3 loop is CASSFLTGTSSYNEQFF. For the CDR3, the DNA is TGTGCCAGCAGCTTTCTGACCGGGACTAGCTCCTACAATGAGCAGTTCTTC.